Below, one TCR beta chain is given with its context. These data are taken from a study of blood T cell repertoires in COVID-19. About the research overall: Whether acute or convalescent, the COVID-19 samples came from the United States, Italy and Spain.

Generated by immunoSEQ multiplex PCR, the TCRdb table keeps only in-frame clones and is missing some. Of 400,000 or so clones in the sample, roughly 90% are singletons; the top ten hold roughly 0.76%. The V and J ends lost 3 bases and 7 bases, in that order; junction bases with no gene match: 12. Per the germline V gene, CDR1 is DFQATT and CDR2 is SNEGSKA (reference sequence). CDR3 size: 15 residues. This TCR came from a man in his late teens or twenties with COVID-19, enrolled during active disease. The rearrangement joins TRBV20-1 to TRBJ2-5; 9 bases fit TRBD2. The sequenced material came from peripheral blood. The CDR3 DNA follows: TGCAGTGCTAGTCCGAGCGGGGGGACCCATAGGACCCAGTACTTC. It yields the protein CSASPSGGTHRTQYF.